This T cell receptor (beta chain) originates from a study of persistence of HIV-infected CD4 T cells. At the level of the study: Suppressive ART had lasted a median of approximately 8 years. The study, taken as a whole, reports: Compared with CD3/CD28-stimulated cells, CMV- and Gag-responding cells showed lower TCRbeta richness.

This clone was recorded once. Its specificity is not known. This was the immunoSEQ version 4 assay in survey mode. Libraries were prepared by immunoSEQ multiplex PCR; TCRdb keeps only in-frame clonotypes and omits some of them. The data contain roughly 20,000 clones, about four fifths of them singletons. The V gene's germline CDR1 is SGHRS and CDR2 YFSETQ. The CDR3 contains 14 residues. With V trimmed by 3 bases and J by 5 bases, 1 base remained unmatched. Stimulation used approximately 9.6 ug/mL lysate from CMV-infected fibroblasts. CD4+ T cells upregulating both CD40 ligand and CD69 were sorted as responding cells.

The TCR originated in an adult man with HIV who was CMV-seropositive. This sequence joins TRBV5-1 and TRBJ2-3; 12 bases agree with TRBD2. The sample in question was CD4+ T cells sorted from PBMCs after 18-hour stimulation, obtained from a patient who received antiretroviral therapy. The CDR3 sequence is CASSSSGGEDTQYF. The CDR3 region has the DNA TGCGCCAGCAGCTCTAGCGGGGGGGAAGATACGCAGTATTTT.